The rows below give T cell receptor beta chains drawn from one sample of a study of cytomegalovirus exposure and HLA in healthy donors. Using immunoSEQ multiplex PCR, the repertoire was profiled, and TCRdb retains in-frame clones only, with some absent. This table holds about 25,000 clones. Sequenced material: PBMCs. Every receptor here comes from a male donor in good health and CMV-seropositive. Both conserved end residues are part of each CDR3. D genes are given only for firm matches.

V gene: TRBV18; D gene: -; J gene: TRBJ1-2; CDR3 DNA: TGTGCCAGCTCACCATCCTCCTCCTATGGCTACACCTTC; CDR3 protein: CASSPSSSYGYTF
V gene: TRBV5-1; D gene: TRBD2; J gene: TRBJ2-5; CDR3 DNA: TGCGCCAGCATGCCGGGACTATCTGTTGAGACCCAGTACTTC; CDR3 protein: CASMPGLSVETQYF
V gene: TRBV5-1; D gene: TRBD2; J gene: TRBJ2-3; CDR3 DNA: TGCGCCAGCAGCGGTAGCGGGAGGACTAGCACAGATACGCAGTATTTT; CDR3 protein: CASSGSGRTSTDTQYF
V gene: TRBV7-2; D gene: TRBD1; J gene: TRBJ1-2; CDR3 DNA: TGTGCCAGCAGCTCCCGGGACAGGGGGCCGGATGGCTACACCTTC; CDR3 protein: CASSSRDRGPDGYTF
V gene: TRBV7-9; D gene: -; J gene: TRBJ1-1; CDR3 DNA: TGTGCCAGCAGTATGGACATCAACACTGAAGCTTTCTTT; CDR3 protein: CASSMDINTEAFF
V gene: TRBV2; D gene: -; J gene: TRBJ1-1; CDR3 DNA: TGTGCCAGCTGTGCCCTGGAGGCAGCTGAAGCTTTCTTT; CDR3 protein: CASCALEAAEAFF
V gene: TRBV6-5; D gene: -; J gene: TRBJ2-2; CDR3 DNA: TGTGCCAGCAGGCTTACTCGGTATTCCGGGGAGCTGTTTTTT; CDR3 protein: CASRLTRYSGELFF
V gene: TRBV9; D gene: TRBD2; J gene: TRBJ2-3; CDR3 DNA: TGTGCCAGCAACCCTTGGACTAGCGGGAACACAGATAAGCAGTATTTT; CDR3 protein: CASNPWTSGNTDKQYF
V gene: TRBV6-1; D gene: TRBD2; J gene: TRBJ2-5; CDR3 DNA: TGTGCCAGCAGTGAAGTAGCGGGAGGGCAAGAGACCCAGTACTTC; CDR3 protein: CASSEVAGGQETQYF
V gene: TRBV11-1; D gene: -; J gene: TRBJ2-3; CDR3 DNA: TGTGCCAGCAGATTTAACACAGATACGCAGTATTTT; CDR3 protein: CASRFNTDTQYF
V gene: TRBV15; D gene: -; J gene: TRBJ2-7; CDR3 DNA: TGTGCCACCAGCAGACTGCCGGATGGGGGGTCCCCCTACGAGCAGTACTTC; CDR3 protein: CATSRLPDGGSPYEQYF
V gene: TRBV6-5; D gene: -; J gene: TRBJ1-5; CDR3 DNA: TGTGCCAGCAGCCCCCTAACAGGGAGCAATCAGCCCCAGCATTTT; CDR3 protein: CASSPLTGSNQPQHF
V gene: TRBV18; D gene: -; J gene: TRBJ1-5; CDR3 DNA: TGTGCCAGCTCACCCGGGGGGGCGAGCAATCAGCCCCAGCATTTT; CDR3 protein: CASSPGGASNQPQHF
V gene: TRBV4-3; D gene: -; J gene: TRBJ2-2; CDR3 DNA: TGCGCCAGCAGCCAAGATCCAGGGACTGCCGGCACCGGGGAGCTGTTTTTT; CDR3 protein: CASSQDPGTAGTGELFF
V gene: TRBV11-3; D gene: -; J gene: TRBJ2-6; CDR3 DNA: TGTGCCAGCAGCCGTGAGGCCTCTGGGGCCAACGTCCTGACTTTC; CDR3 protein: CASSREASGANVLTF
V gene: TRBV9; D gene: -; J gene: TRBJ1-1; CDR3 DNA: TGTGCCAGCAGCGTAGATCAGAGGACTGAAGCTTTCTTT; CDR3 protein: CASSVDQRTEAFF
V gene: TRBV2; D gene: TRBD1; J gene: TRBJ1-1; CDR3 DNA: TGTGCCAGCCTCCGGACAGGGAGTAGCACTGAAGCTTTCTTT; CDR3 protein: CASLRTGSSTEAFF
V gene: TRBV6-5; D gene: -; J gene: TRBJ1-5; CDR3 DNA: TGTGCCAGCAGTCTTCAGTATAGCAATCAGCCCCAGCATTTT; CDR3 protein: CASSLQYSNQPQHF
V gene: TRBV9; D gene: TRBD1; J gene: TRBJ1-1; CDR3 DNA: TGTGCCAGCAGCGCTGGAGGACAGGCCAGAGCTTTCTTT; CDR3 protein: CASSAGGQARAFF
V gene: TRBV18; D gene: -; J gene: TRBJ1-2; CDR3 DNA: TGTGCCAGCTCACCACGGGAGGAGGTAAACTATGGCTACACCTTC; CDR3 protein: CASSPREEVNYGYTF
V gene: TRBV18; D gene: TRBD1; J gene: TRBJ2-7; CDR3 DNA: TGTGCCAGCTCCCAAGGGGGGACAGGGCTCTACGAGCAGTACTTC; CDR3 protein: CASSQGGTGLYEQYF
V gene: TRBV19; D gene: -; J gene: TRBJ1-1; CDR3 DNA: TGTGCCAGTTGCAACAGAGAGAACACTGAAGCTTTCTTT; CDR3 protein: CASCNRENTEAFF
V gene: TRBV27; D gene: -; J gene: TRBJ2-7; CDR3 DNA: TGTGCCAGCAGTTCAATTGCAGGGGGGTACGAGCAGTACTTC; CDR3 protein: CASSSIAGGYEQYF
V gene: TRBV30; D gene: -; J gene: TRBJ1-3; CDR3 DNA: TGTGCCTGGAGTAGTAGCTCTGGAAACACCATATATTTT; CDR3 protein: CAWSSSSGNTIYF
V gene: TRBV9; D gene: -; J gene: TRBJ2-7; CDR3 DNA: TGTGCCAGCAGCGGCGGACAGAGCTACCAGTACGAGCAGTACTTC; CDR3 protein: CASSGGQSYQYEQYF